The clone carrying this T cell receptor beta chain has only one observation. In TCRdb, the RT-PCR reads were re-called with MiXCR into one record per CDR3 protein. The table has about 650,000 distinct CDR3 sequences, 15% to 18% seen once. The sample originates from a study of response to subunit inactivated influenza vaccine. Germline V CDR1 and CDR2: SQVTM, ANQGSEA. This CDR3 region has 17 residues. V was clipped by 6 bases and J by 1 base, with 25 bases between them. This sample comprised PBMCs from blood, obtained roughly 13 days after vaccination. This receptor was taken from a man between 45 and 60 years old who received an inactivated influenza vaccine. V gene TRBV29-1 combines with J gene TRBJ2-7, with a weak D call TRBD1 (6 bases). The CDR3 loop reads CSVDDRTADSLSYEQYF. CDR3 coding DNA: TGCAGCGTAGATGACAGGACCGCTGACTCACTTTCCTACGAGCAGTACTTC.